This TCR beta chain came from a study of cytomegalovirus exposure and HLA in healthy donors. With regard to this clone: What it recognizes is unknown.

Primers included in the PCR were 60 Vbeta and 13 Jbeta primers. Only in-frame clones appear in the TCRdb table, and some are missing; sequencing was by immunoSEQ multiplex PCR. The data hold some 99,000 clones, with about 74% observed a single time. Study results and caveats: The study listed 164 cytomegalovirus-associated TCR beta chains. More clonal expansion characterized HLA-associated TCR beta chains than equally common others in a later analysis. Most TCR beta V segments were productive about 90% or about 30% of the time in an earlier analysis.

The CDR3 length is 12 residues. Germline V gene data show CDR1 as SGDLS and CDR2 as YYNGEE. V dropped 0 bases and J dropped 7 bases, with 7 bases sitting between them. What was sequenced was PBMCs. The TCR was taken from a male donor in good health and CMV-seronegative. J is TRBJ1-1 and V is TRBV9; D might be TRBD1 (5 bases). CDR3 region: CASSVVRGEAFF. DNA for the CDR3: TGTGCCAGCAGCGTAGTTAGGGGTGAAGCTTTCTTT. Full variable domain (rest looked up from reference TRBV9 and TRBJ1-1): DSGVTQTPKHLITATGQRVTLRCSPRSGDLSVYWYQQSLDQGLQFLIQYYNGEERAKGNILERFSAQQFPDLHSELNLSSLELGDSALYFCASSVVRGEAFFGQGTRLTVV.